The clone carrying this TCR beta chain was detected only a few times. Its antigen remains unidentified. Using a J-beta primer mix together with a sample-barcoded 5' primer, a second PCR was run for roughly 7 to 12 cycles. Researchers report that a template-switch adaptor with 12 random nucleotides tagged each cDNA molecule. TCRdb itself ran the 5' RACE reads through MiXCR, one entry per CDR3 protein. The sample carries fewer than 2,000,000 distinct CDR3 sequences, about 32% recorded once. Samples each had at least 6 micrograms of total RNA extracted. This record belongs to a study of blood T cells in healthy people across ages. Study-wide findings and caveats: Naive T cell percentage by flow cytometry tracked strongly with beta diversity.

The sequenced sample consisted of blood. This sequence originates from a woman in her 30s in good health.

The CDR3 nucleotides are TGTGCCAGCAGCCCCGGACAGGCGCGCTACACCTTC. It translates to CASSPGQARYTF. This chain uses TRBV11-2 with TRBJ1-2; 7 nucleotides agree with TRBD1. This CDR3 has 12 residues. From germline, CDR1 is SGHAT and CDR2 FQNNGV. The trim removed 5 bases at V and 9 bases at J, leaving 6 bases unmatched. Using reference TRBV11-2 and TRBJ1-2 for the parts outside the CDR3, the full variable domain is EAGVAQSPRYKIIEKRQSVAFWCNPISGHATLYWYQQILGQGPKLLIQFQNNGVVDDSQLPKDRFSAERLKGVDSTLKIQPAKLEDSAVYLCASSPGQARYTFGSGTRLTVV.